One T cell receptor (beta chain) is described in this entry. The sample originates from a study of identical twins. From germline, CDR1 is SGHRS and CDR2 YFSETQ. CDR3 length equals 13 residues. Trimming pared 4 bases from V and 6 bases from J, leaving 11 bases between. TCRdb ran MiXCR on the 5' RACE reads and lists one entry per CDR3 protein. This table has about 550,000 distinct CDR3 sequences, around 22% appearing once. These data also formed part of another study, on yellow fever vaccine responses in identical twins.

The clonotype comes from a woman between 18 and 29 years old in good health. Sequenced material: CD4+ T cells sorted from blood. The chain has TRBV5-1 and TRBJ2-1; maybe TRBD2 (5 bases). CDR3 nucleotide sequence: TGCGCCAGCAGCGCCCTGGACTTCAATGAGCAGTTCTTC. Encoded protein: CASSALDFNEQFF.